The 21 T cell receptor beta chains below come from one sample, sequenced in a study of post-analysis software for immune sequencing data (dated by TCRdb to between 2015 and 2016). Library preparation employed PCR. The instrument was an Illumina HiSeq 2500. To reduce PCR and sequencing biases, unique molecular identifiers were built into the TCR beta cDNA libraries. In-frame beta chains were kept once TCRdb had trimmed the public reads at Q25 with fastp and called clones with MiXCR. Records with the same CDR3 protein are collapsed into one entry carrying the most frequent genes and DNA. Within this sample are roughly 620,000 distinct CDR3 sequences, with 44% of them counted one time only. The ten largest clones represent roughly 1.8% of the sample. These receptors are not linked to any known antigen. Overall study outcomes, separate from this receptor: Significantly higher frequencies in patients than in controls were found for five or six TRBV segments, including TRBV5-6, TRBV5-1 and TRBV20-1.

The sequenced sample consisted of blood. These TCRs come from a girl aged 10 to 17 with multiple sclerosis.

The chain combines TRBV20-1 with TRBJ2-5; no reliable D call. In germline, CDR1 is DFQATT, CDR2 SNEGSKA (reference sequence). The CDR3 totals 13 residues. V gave up 0 bases and J gave up 5 bases, with 10 bases separating them. The CDR3 region has the DNA TGCAGTGCTAGAGAAGGGTGGCGGGAGACCCAGTACTTC. It translates to CSAREGWRETQYF.

This clonotype came up a few times. The J gene is TRBJ2-7, the V gene TRBV5-1; D is ambiguous. The V end lost 4 bases, the J end lost 3 bases, and 8 bases lay between the germline ends. From germline, CDR1 is SGHRS and CDR2 YFSETQ. The CDR3 spans 12 residues. This CDR3 is CASSTDGYEQYF. In nucleotides, the CDR3 is TGCGCCAGCAGCACGGACGGCTACGAGCAGTACTTC.

This clonotype is a singleton in its sample. One junction end disagrees with the germline gene, perhaps due to a read error. The gene calls are TRBV5-4 and TRBJ2-5; D unclear. The assigned J gene may be wrong: the sequence end matches TRBJ2-7 better. The CDR3 loop spans 12 amino acids. Germline V gene sequence: CDR1 SGHNT, CDR2 YYREEE (reference sequence). The CDR3, as DNA: TGTGCCAGCAGTTTGGGTACCCACGAGCAGTACTTC. Its translation: CASSLGTHEQYF.

V is TRBV12-3 or TRBV12-4 and J is TRBJ2-2, with D maybe TRBD1 (5 bases). Trimming removed 8 bases at V and 3 bases at J, with 10 bases between. The CDR3 loop spans 13 amino acids. CDR3 residues: CASGNRHTGELFF. The CDR3 DNA reads TGTGCCAGCGGCAACAGGCACACCGGGGAGCTGTTTTTT.

J is TRBJ2-7 and V is TRBV5-1, with a possible D match to TRBD1 (6 bases). Germline-derived CDR1 and CDR2 are SGHRS and YFSETQ. The CDR3 totals 16 residues. V lost 0 bases to trimming and J lost 3 bases, with 16 bases between them. The CDR3 spells CASSLVGPEGVYEQYF. As DNA, the CDR3 is TGCGCCAGCAGCTTGGTAGGACCAGAGGGGGTCTACGAGCAGTACTTC.

The chain joins TRBV9 to TRBJ2-1; the D is unclear. The CDR3 contains 12 residues. V shed 4 bases and J shed 8 bases, with 10 bases lying between them. Germline CDR1 and CDR2: SGDLS and YYNGEE. This CDR3 is CASSYYDDEQFF. CDR3 in DNA: TGTGCCAGCAGCTACTACGACGATGAGCAGTTCTTC.

The rearrangement joins TRBV14 to TRBJ2-1; D possibly matches TRBD1 or TRBD2 (5 bases each). The CDR3 is 16 residues long. The V gene lost 4 bases and the J gene lost 9 bases, with 22 bases spanning the gap. CDR1 and CDR2 from the germline V gene are SGHDN and FVKESK. The CDR3 DNA is TGTGCCAGCAGCCGAAAATCCCCGTGGGGGTCGGGTGAGCAGTTCTTC. As protein: CASSRKSPWGSGEQFF. Variable domain in full (rest from reference TRBV14 and TRBJ2-1): EAGVTQFPSHSVIEKGQTVTLRCDPISGHDNLYWYRRVMGKEIKFLLHFVKESKQDESGMPNNRFLAERTGGTYSTLKVQPAELEDSGVYFCASSRKSPWGSGEQFFGPGTRLTVL.

This clonotype was seen a handful of times. This chain's CDR3 is CASQGTEQETQYF. CDR3 DNA sequence: TGTGCCAGCCAGGGGACGGAGCAAGAGACCCAGTACTTC. The chain links TRBV2 to TRBJ2-5, with D perhaps matching TRBD1 (6 bases). V was shortened by 8 bases and J by 2 bases, with 12 bases between the two germline ends. CDR1 SNHLY and CDR2 FYNNEI come from the germline V gene. The CDR3 runs to 13 residues.

This rearrangement joins TRBV7-2 to TRBJ2-3; TRBD2 agrees at 9 bases. Germline V gene sequence: CDR1 SGHTA, CDR2 FQGNSA. This CDR3 is built from 15 residues. The J segment lost 3 bases and the V segment lost 5 bases, leaving 6 bases of the junction unmatched. In nucleotides, the CDR3 is TGTGCCAGCAGCCTCGCTAGCGGGGTGACAGATACGCAGTATTTT. Translated, it gives CASSLASGVTDTQYF.

This clonotype was observed a handful of times. This sequence joins TRBV7-9 and TRBJ2-1; 9 bases are a match to TRBD2. V shed 4 bases, J shed 8 bases, and the junction held 9 bases outside the gene matches. Germline V gene lookup returns CDR1 SEHNR and CDR2 FQNEAQ (reference sequence). This CDR3 comprises 15 residues. In DNA, the CDR3 is TGTGCCAGCAGCTCCCTAGCGGGGATTAGCGATGAGCAGTTCTTC. This gives the protein CASSSLAGISDEQFF.

This chain uses TRBV5-6 with TRBJ2-5; D may be TRBD1 or TRBD2 (6 bases each). V gave up 3 bases and J gave up 5 bases, with 17 bases separating them. CDR3 length equals 15 residues. The germline V gene encodes CDR1 SGHDT and CDR2 YYEEEE. The CDR3 DNA reads TGTGCCAGCAGCTGGACGGGGGTTGGGGGCGAGACCCAGTACTTC. It yields the protein CASSWTGVGGETQYF.

The V call is TRBV5-1, the J call TRBJ1-2, with D unclear. Looked up from germline, CDR1 is SGHRS and CDR2 is YFSETQ. The V end was cut by 0 bases, the J end by 0 bases, with 9 bases between. This CDR3 region has 15 residues. CDR3 amino acids: CASSLGEVANYGYTF. The CDR3 coding sequence is TGCGCCAGCAGCTTGGGGGAGGTAGCTAACTATGGCTACACCTTC.

The rearrangement joins TRBV2 to TRBJ2-1; 8 bases map to TRBD1. V was pared by 6 bases and J by 15 bases, with 13 bases of the junction left unmatched. The CDR3 spans 13 residues. Germline assignment: CDR1 SNHLY and CDR2 FYNNEI. CDR3 in amino acids: CASRSGRTGRGFF. DNA for the CDR3: TGTGCCAGCAGAAGTGGGAGGACAGGGAGAGGGTTCTTC.

This clonotype was picked up a small number of times. V usage is TRBV3-1 and J usage is TRBJ2-1; D may be TRBD2 (6 bases). V lost 4 bases and J lost 9, with 22 bases in between. The CDR3 loop spans 16 amino acids. Germline assignment: CDR1 LGHDT and CDR2 YNNKEL (reference sequence). The CDR3 region is CASSPPASEGDTEQFF. In DNA, the CDR3 is TGTGCCAGCAGCCCTCCGGCTAGCGAGGGCGATACTGAGCAGTTCTTC.

The chain recombines TRBV12-3 or TRBV12-4 with TRBJ1-2; the match to TRBD1 covers 8 bases. This CDR3 region has 15 residues. Trimming cost V 5 bases and J 4 bases; bases outside gene matches: 9. CDR3 bases: TGTGCCAGCAGTGAACAGACAGGGGCCCTCTATGGCTACACCTTC. It is translated as CASSEQTGALYGYTF.

The chain uses TRBV7-6 and TRBJ2-1, with 13 nucleotides matching TRBD2. The CDR3 sequence is 16 residues long. The germline CDR1 and CDR2 sequences are SGHVS and FNYEAQ. The trim removed 4 bases at V and 9 bases at J, leaving 9 bases unmatched. The CDR3 spells CASSYQLAGGPVEQFF. The CDR3 DNA sequence: TGTGCCAGCAGCTACCAACTAGCGGGAGGGCCGGTTGAGCAGTTCTTC.

This clonotype has only a few counts. The chain carries TRBV4-1 and TRBJ2-5; maybe TRBD1 (6 bases). With 4 bases removed from V and 5 bases from J, the gap between germline ends came to 17 bases. The germline gives CDR1 MGHRA, CDR2 YSYEKL. The length of the CDR3 is 15 residues. DNA of the CDR3: TGCGCCAGCAGCCCGACAAGGACAGACTTGGAGACCCAGTACTTC. This translates into CASSPTRTDLETQYF.

V and J are TRBV12-3 or TRBV12-4 and TRBJ2-5, with D perhaps matching TRBD1 or TRBD2 (5 bases each). V shed 3 bases and J shed 5 bases, with 13 bases lying between them. CDR3 length: 14 residues. CDR3 in amino acids: CASSFVAWGETQYF. CDR3 nucleotide sequence: TGTGCCAGCAGTTTCGTGGCGTGGGGGGAGACCCAGTACTTC.

V usage is TRBV29-1 and J usage is TRBJ2-1; 10 bases align to TRBD1. The CDR3 is 12 residues long. V was pared by 8 bases and J by 8 bases, with 6 bases of the junction left unmatched. CDR1 and CDR2 from the germline V gene are SQVTM and ANQGSEA. The CDR3 is CSPRTGGDEQFF. CDR3 nucleotide sequence: TGCAGCCCGAGGACAGGGGGAGATGAGCAGTTCTTC.

The chain links TRBV7-9 to TRBJ2-3, with TRBD2 matching 8 bases. Germline lookup yields CDR1 SEHNR and CDR2 FQNEAQ (reference sequence). The CDR3 consists of 16 residues. V shed 5 bases, J shed 2 bases, and the junction held 9 bases outside the gene matches. The DNA for the CDR3 is TGTGCCAGCAGCCCTAAAGCGGGGGCCTACACAGATACGCAGTATTTT. Translation gives CASSPKAGAYTDTQYF.

The chain links TRBV20-1 to TRBJ2-3; 9 bases match TRBD2. Trimming removed 0 bases from V and 5 bases from J; junction bases left unmatched: 6. This CDR3 has 15 residues. CDR1 and CDR2 (germline): DFQATT, SNEGSKA (reference sequence). CDR3 amino acids: CSARDPSGIGDTQYF. In DNA form, the CDR3 reads TGCAGTGCTAGAGACCCTAGCGGGATAGGAGATACGCAGTATTTT.